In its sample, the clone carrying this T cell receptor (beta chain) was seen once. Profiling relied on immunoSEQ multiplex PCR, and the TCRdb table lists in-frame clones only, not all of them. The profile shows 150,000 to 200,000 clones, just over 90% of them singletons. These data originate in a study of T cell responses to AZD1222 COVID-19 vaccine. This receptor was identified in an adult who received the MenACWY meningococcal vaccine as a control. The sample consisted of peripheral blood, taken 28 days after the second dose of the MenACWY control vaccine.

The CDR3 region has the DNA TGTGCCAGCAGTGACGTGGGGACTACGCAGTTCTTC. Translation gives CASSDVGTTQFF. The V gene is TRBV6-4, the J gene TRBJ2-1, with TRBD2 matching 7 bases. The CDR3 covers 12 residues. V gave up 2 bases and J gave up 12 bases; unmatched junction bases: 4. Germline V gives CDR1 MRHNA, CDR2 SNTAGT.